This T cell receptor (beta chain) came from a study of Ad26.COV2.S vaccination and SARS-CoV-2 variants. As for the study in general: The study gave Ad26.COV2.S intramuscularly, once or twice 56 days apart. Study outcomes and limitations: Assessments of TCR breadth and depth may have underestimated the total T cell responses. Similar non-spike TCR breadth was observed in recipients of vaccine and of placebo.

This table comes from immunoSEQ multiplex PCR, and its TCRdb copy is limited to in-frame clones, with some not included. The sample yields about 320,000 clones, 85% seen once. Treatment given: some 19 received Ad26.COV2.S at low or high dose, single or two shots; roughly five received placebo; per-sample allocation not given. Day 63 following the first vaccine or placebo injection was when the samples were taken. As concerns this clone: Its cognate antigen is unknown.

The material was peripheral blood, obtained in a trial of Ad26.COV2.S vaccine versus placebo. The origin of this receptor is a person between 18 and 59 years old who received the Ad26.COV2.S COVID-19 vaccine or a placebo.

CDR3 DNA: TGTGCCAGCCGGGACAGTTTCTACGAGCAGTACTTC. This sequence encodes CASRDSFYEQYF. J is TRBJ2-7 and V is TRBV25-1, with 7 bases matching TRBD1. CDR1 and CDR2 from the germline V gene are MGHDK and SYGVNS. CDR3 size: 12 residues. V lost 8 bases, J lost 3 bases, and 4 bases stayed unmatched.